The clone carrying this T cell receptor beta chain was seen just once. This entry belongs to a study of PD-1 blockade in classical Hodgkin lymphoma. Sequencing was performed with immunoSEQ multiplex PCR; in TCRdb, only in-frame clones are kept and a portion is missing. The table shows about 110,000 clones, with 89% occurring only once. Each of the patients experienced relapse following autologous stem cell transplantation, and their brentuximab vedotin exposure differed. The CDR3 is 16 residues long. In germline, CDR1 is SGHRS, CDR2 YFSETQ. V was pared by 2 bases and J by 3 bases, with 11 bases of the junction left unmatched.

The rearrangement links TRBV5-1 to TRBJ2-7; 7 bases are shared with TRBD1. The TCR sequence derives from a human donor with classical Hodgkin lymphoma. The source material was peripheral blood mononuclear cells (PBMCs), sampled before the second cycle of nivolumab. The DNA of the CDR3 is TGCGCCAGCAGCTTAAAGCCCTCGCAGGGGGACTACGAGCAGTACTTC. It encodes CASSLKPSQGDYEQYF.